What follows are 26 T cell receptor beta chains derived from one specimen sequenced in a study of T-cell memory formation after mild COVID-19. TCRdb processed the 5' RACE reads anew with MiXCR; each CDR3 protein has one entry. The sample has about 600,000 distinct CDR3 sequences, less than 25% seen once; the top ten hold around 9.2%. Specimen: PBMCs or a T cell subset sorted from them (not recorded which). Receptors were obtained from an adult woman who had mild COVID-19 (a few samples of this study predate the infection). Cell type and time point are not known.

CDR3 coding DNA: TGCGCCAGCAGCTTGGCCCTGCAGACTAACTATGGCTACACCTTC. Amino acid sequence: CASSLALQTNYGYTF. This rearrangement joins TRBV5-1 to TRBJ1-2; D ambiguous. Germline values: CDR1 SGHRS, CDR2 YFSETQ. The CDR3 covers 15 residues. Trimming left V 0 bases short and J 0 bases short, with 9 bases between.

The rearrangement joins TRBV29-1 to TRBJ2-1; a weak D match, TRBD1 (6 bases). Germline V gives CDR1 SQVTM, CDR2 ANQGSEA. The CDR3 loop spans 14 amino acids. V lost 3 bases and J lost 8, with 17 bases in between. The DNA of the CDR3 is TGCAGCGTTGATATGGGGGCCCTGACTGATGAGCAGTTCTTC. Translation: CSVDMGALTDEQFF.

This chain uses TRBV3-1 with TRBJ1-4; D uncertain. The CDR3 sequence is 13 residues long. V gave up 1 base and J gave up 8 bases, with 8 bases separating them. CDR1 and CDR2 from the germline V gene are LGHDT and YNNKEL (reference sequence). Here the CDR3 reads CASSQVRGEKLFF. The CDR3 DNA sequence: TGTGCCAGCAGCCAAGTTCGGGGAGAAAAACTGTTTTTT.

The chain couples TRBV6-1 to TRBJ2-7; unclear D gene. This CDR3 is 14 amino acids long. The V gene's germline CDR1 is MNHNS and CDR2 SASEGT. Trimming shortened V by 5 bases and J by 1 base, and 12 bases separated the two germline ends. CDR3 loop: CASSQLVRSYEQYF. The CDR3 DNA sequence: TGTGCCAGCAGTCAATTGGTGCGATCCTACGAGCAGTACTTC.

The J gene is TRBJ2-3, the V gene TRBV7-9, with TRBD2 identical over 8 bases. Germline V lookup: CDR1 SEHNR, CDR2 FQNEAQ (reference sequence). V lost 2 bases to trimming and J lost 2 bases; unmatched junction nucleotides: 6. The CDR3 has 16 amino acids. The CDR3 reads CASSLSTSGTTDTQYF. The CDR3 DNA follows: TGTGCCAGCAGCTTAAGTACTAGCGGAACCACAGATACGCAGTATTTT.

This clonotype was recorded a few times. The chain carries TRBV7-9 and TRBJ2-2; D gene unclear. Germline CDR1 is SEHNR and CDR2 is FQNEAQ (reference sequence). V dropped 5 bases and J dropped 6 bases, with 10 bases sitting between them. CDR3 length equals 13 residues. Written as DNA, the CDR3 is TGTGCCAGCAGCCCGACCGCATCCGGGGAGCTGTTTTTT. This gives the protein CASSPTASGELFF.

The chain recombines TRBV9 with TRBJ2-3; TRBD2 aligns across 13 bases. J gave up 4 bases and V 0 bases, and 14 bases lay outside the gene matches. CDR1 is SGDLS and CDR2 is YYNGEE in the germline V gene. The CDR3 totals 20 residues. The CDR3 DNA reads TGTGCCAGCAGCGTAGTACTGTGCTGCGGGACTAGCGGGACCCCAGATACGCAGTATTTT. Amino acids: CASSVVLCCGTSGTPDTQYF. The entire variable domain, with the rest obtained from reference TRBV9 and TRBJ2-3, is as follows: DSGVTQTPKHLITATGQRVTLRCSPRSGDLSVYWYQQSLDQGLQFLIQYYNGEERAKGNILERFSAQQFPDLHSELNLSSLELGDSALYFCASSVVLCCGTSGTPDTQYFGPGTRLTVL.

The table lists this clonotype with a count of one. The chain employs TRBV7-8 and TRBJ2-3; D remains unclear. The germline CDR1 and CDR2 sequences are SGHVS and FQNEAQ. Trimming stripped 7 bases from V and 7 bases from J, with 24 bases between. There are 16 residues in the CDR3. CDR3 DNA: TGTGCCAGCACCCATAGAAGGACGAACCCACCTCATACGCAGTATTTT. Protein product: CASTHRRTNPPHTQYF. Full variable domain (rest looked up from reference TRBV7-8 and TRBJ2-3): GAGVSQSPRYKVAKRGQDVALRCDPISGHVSLFWYQQALGQGPEFLTYFQNEAQLDKSGLPSDRFFAERPEGSVSTLKIQRTQQEDSAVYLCASTHRRTNPPHTQYFGPGTRLTVL.

In its sample, this clonotype was seen once. This rearrangement joins TRBV21-1 to TRBJ1-2; the D call in the table, TRBD1, was not verified against the DNA. TRBV21-1 is an annotated pseudogene. The CDR3 runs 16 residues. CDR3 coding DNA: TGTGCCAGCAGCGGCCGGACAGGGTCGAGTGCCTATGGCTACACCTTC. Translation: CASSGRTGSSAYGYTF.

The genes are TRBV2 and TRBJ2-3; possibly TRBD2 for D (5 bases). Trimming shortened V by 2 bases and J by 4 bases, and 13 bases separated the two germline ends. This CDR3 is 15 amino acids long. Germline CDR1 SNHLY, CDR2 FYNNEI. DNA for the CDR3: TGTGCCAGCAGTGAACGGGGTCCTTCATCAGATACGCAGTATTTT. Translating it yields CASSERGPSSDTQYF.

J is TRBJ1-5 and V is TRBV4-1; D remains ambiguous. This CDR3 has 14 amino acids. CDR1 and CDR2 from the germline V gene are MGHRA and YSYEKL. V lost 3 bases and J 7 bases, leaving 13 bases between the germline ends. CDR3 nucleotide sequence: TGCGCCAGCAGCCAGGAGAGGAGTGGGCAGCCCCAGCATTTT. It translates to CASSQERSGQPQHF.

As DNA, the CDR3 is TGTGCCAGCAGCTCCGAGGCGGGAGCCTACAATGAGCAGTTCTTC. It specifies CASSSEAGAYNEQFF. The chain uses TRBV7-2 and TRBJ2-1; the match to TRBD2 covers 7 bases. The J segment lost 2 bases and the V segment lost 4 bases, leaving 5 bases of the junction unmatched. The CDR3 sequence is 15 residues long. The germline V gene encodes CDR1 SGHTA and CDR2 FQGNSA.

The J gene is TRBJ2-2, the V gene TRBV5-1; D may be TRBD1 or TRBD2 (5 bases each). The CDR3 has 16 residues. The V and J ends lost 0 bases and 0 bases respectively, with 9 bases between them. Germline CDR1 SGHRS, CDR2 YFSETQ. The CDR3 sequence: CASSLAQGPNTGELFF. In nucleotides, the CDR3 is TGCGCCAGCAGCTTGGCTCAGGGACCGAACACCGGGGAGCTGTTTTTT.

The chain recombines TRBV24-1 with TRBJ1-1; TRBD1 aligns across 11 bases. CDR3 size: 20 residues. Looked up from germline, CDR1 is KGHDR and CDR2 is SFDVKD. Trimming cost V 0 bases and J 1 base; bases outside gene matches: 12. Here the CDR3 reads CATSDLGEEDRGRGNTEAFF. The DNA for the CDR3 is TGTGCCACCAGTGATTTGGGGGAGGAGGACAGGGGGCGGGGGAACACTGAAGCTTTCTTT.

The gene calls are TRBV4-1 and TRBJ2-2; 8 nucleotides align to TRBD1. The V segment lost 5 bases and the J segment 1 base; nucleotides outside the gene matches: 9. The CDR3 is made up of 17 amino acids. Germline CDR1 reads MGHRA; CDR2 reads YSYEKL. CDR3 DNA: TGCGCCAGCAGCAAAAGACAGGGGACGATGAACACCGGGGAGCTGTTTTTT. Translating it yields CASSKRQGTMNTGELFF.

This clonotype was picked up one time. The rearrangement joins TRBV11-3 to TRBJ2-1, with 10 bases aligning to TRBD2. The CDR3 extends over 18 amino acids. Trimming cost V 0 bases and J 6 bases; bases outside gene matches: 11. Germline CDR1 reads SGHNT; CDR2 reads YENEEA. CDR3 nucleotides: TGTGCCAGCAGCTTAGATCAGGGAGGGACTAGCGCGGGCAATGAGCAGTTCTTC. Translating gives CASSLDQGGTSAGNEQFF.

This clonotype was detected only a few times. This chain uses TRBV9 with TRBJ2-7; a weak D match, TRBD2 (6 bases). The germline V and J ends were trimmed by 0 bases and 1 base, with 20 bases remaining between them. Germline V gene data show CDR1 as SGDLS and CDR2 as YYNGEE. The CDR3 has 18 amino acids. CDR3 loop: CASSVGLSGETLSYEQYF. The CDR3 DNA reads as TGTGCCAGCAGCGTAGGTTTATCGGGGGAGACGCTATCCTACGAGCAGTACTTC.

There are a few counts of this clonotype. V usage is TRBV12-3 or TRBV12-4 and J usage is TRBJ1-2, with D perhaps matching TRBD1 (6 bases). This CDR3 spans 12 amino acids. CDR3 protein: CASAGATGSYTF. The CDR3 DNA reads TGTGCAAGCGCGGGGGCGACAGGAAGCTACACCTTC.

This clonotype has a count of ten or more. This chain connects TRBV5-1 to TRBJ2-3; 13 bases agree with TRBD2. V was clipped by 4 bases and J by 5 bases; unmatched bases: 7. Germline V gene sequence: CDR1 SGHRS, CDR2 YFSETQ. This CDR3 has 16 amino acids. This CDR3 reads CASSRGLAGEEDTQYF. The CDR3 nucleotides are TGCGCCAGCAGCCGAGGACTAGCGGGAGAGGAAGATACGCAGTATTTT. Full variable domain (outside the CDR3, taken from reference TRBV5-1 and TRBJ2-3): KAGVTQTPRYLIKTRGQQVTLSCSPISGHRSVSWYQQTPGQGLQFLFEYFSETQRNKGNFPGRFSGRQFSNSRSEMNVSTLELGDSALYLCASSRGLAGEEDTQYFGPGTRLTVL.

J is TRBJ2-1 and V is TRBV18; TRBD2 matches at 10 bases. The CDR3 spans 15 residues. Per germline, CDR1 KGHSH and CDR2 LQKENI. The V gene end was trimmed by 6 bases and the J gene end by 5 bases; junction bases not matched to a gene: 7. The CDR3 region is CASSPSGSRNNEQFF. For the CDR3, the DNA is TGTGCCAGCTCTCCTAGCGGGAGCCGAAACAATGAGCAGTTCTTC.

V and J are TRBV5-1 and TRBJ2-5; TRBD2 matches at 9 bases. Trimming removed 0 bases from V and 1 base from J; junction bases left unmatched: 4. CDR3 length: 16 residues. Germline loops: CDR1 SGHRS, CDR2 YFSETQ. Here the CDR3 DNA reads TGCGCCAGCAGCTTGGCCAGCGGGGGGTTCCAAGAGACCCAGTACTTC. Protein product: CASSLASGGFQETQYF. Based on the CDR3 plus reference TRBV5-1 and TRBJ2-5, the full variable domain is KAGVTQTPRYLIKTRGQQVTLSCSPISGHRSVSWYQQTPGQGLQFLFEYFSETQRNKGNFPGRFSGRQFSNSRSEMNVSTLELGDSALYLCASSLASGGFQETQYFGPGTRLLVL.

This clonotype was counted between two and nine times. This rearrangement joins TRBV10-3 to TRBJ1-1, with no clear D. CDR1 and CDR2 (germline): ENHRY, SYGVKD. Trimming shortened V by 0 bases and J by 10 bases, and 12 bases separated the two germline ends. The CDR3 runs 13 residues. CDR3 loop: CAISESAGSRAFF. The CDR3 coding sequence is TGTGCCATCAGTGAGTCGGCCGGAAGTAGAGCTTTCTTT.

A few counts support this clonotype. This chain links TRBV27 with TRBJ2-3; 8 positions agree with TRBD2. This CDR3 has 15 amino acids. The germline CDR1 and CDR2 sequences are MNHEY and SMNVEV (reference sequence). V was pared by 6 bases and J by 2 bases, with 7 bases of the junction left unmatched. This CDR3 reads CASRPTSGDTDTQYF. CDR3 DNA: TGTGCCAGCAGACCTACTAGCGGAGACACAGATACGCAGTATTTT.

Only a few counts were recorded for this clonotype. The J gene is TRBJ2-1, the V gene TRBV27, with 10 bases fitting TRBD2. Germline CDR1 MNHEY, CDR2 SMNVEV (reference sequence). V dropped 1 base and J dropped 9; count of bases not matched to a gene: 3. The CDR3 spans 14 residues. The CDR3 DNA is TGTGCCAGCAGTTTATTAGCGGGGGGTGTTGAGCAGTTCTTC. It encodes CASSLLAGGVEQFF.

The chain joins TRBV29-1 to TRBJ1-6, with D tentatively TRBD1 (6 bases). The CDR3 contains 13 residues. Germline V CDR1 and CDR2: SQVTM, ANQGSEA. The germline V and J ends were trimmed by 4 bases and 7 bases, with 11 bases remaining between them. CDR3 sequence (DNA): TGCAGCGTTGCGCGGGACACCAATTCACCCCTCCACTTT. Protein: CSVARDTNSPLHF.

This clonotype appeared a few times. The chain links TRBV7-9 to TRBJ1-1, with D possibly matching TRBD1 (6 bases). The CDR3 sequence is 16 residues long. Germline lookup yields CDR1 SEHNR and CDR2 FQNEAQ (reference sequence). Trimming took off 1 base at V and 0 bases at J, with 12 bases between the two ends. The CDR3 sequence: CASSLGAGALNTEAFF. The DNA for the CDR3 is TGTGCCAGCAGCTTAGGGGCAGGGGCTTTGAACACTGAAGCTTTCTTT. The full variable domain, in which reference TRBV7-9 and TRBJ1-1 provide the parts outside the CDR3, is DTGVSQNPRHKITKRGQNVTFRCDPISEHNRLYWYRQTLGQGPEFLTYFQNEAQLEKSRLLSDRFSAERPKGSFSTLEIQRTEQGDSAMYLCASSLGAGALNTEAFFGQGTRLTVV.